This T cell receptor beta chain was identified during a study of blood T cell repertoires in COVID-19. Assay: immunoSEQ multiplex PCR; the TCRdb copy retains only in-frame clones and omits some. The table lists about 80,000 clones, roughly 88% of them singletons. The CDR3 loop spans 13 amino acids. The ends were cut back, 6 bases at V and 0 bases at J, with 8 bases in the middle. Per the germline V gene, CDR1 is SGHTS and CDR2 is YDEGEE. The chain recombines TRBV5-8 with TRBJ2-3, with D hard to call. The TCR sequence derives from a woman at least 80 years old with acute or convalescent COVID-19. The sample taken for sequencing was peripheral blood. The CDR3 DNA reads TGTGCCAGCACCTATTCGAGCACAGATACGCAGTATTTT. Amino acid sequence: CASTYSSTDTQYF.